Listed below are T cell receptor beta chains from one sample, sequenced in a study of T-cell reconstitution after alpha-beta-depleted transplantation in children. TCRdb used MiXCR to reprocess the PCR reads, holding one entry per CDR3 protein. In the table there are 450,000 to 600,000 distinct CDR3 sequences, 10% of which are singletons. The sequenced sample was PBMCs, obtained before TCRalphabeta/CD19-depleted stem cell transplant. These receptors came from a child aged 2-15 years with inherited bone marrow failure, due to receive a stem cell transplant. Each CDR3 is given with its conserved first and last residue. Each record gives: J gene, V gene, CDR3 length, D gene, CDR3 protein. A D gene is named only where the DNA matches it firmly.

J gene: TRBJ2-4
V gene: TRBV5-1
CDR3 length: 14
D gene: -
CDR3 protein: CASGTGYSQDIQYF

J gene: TRBJ2-1
V gene: TRBV20-1
CDR3 length: 16
D gene: TRBD2
CDR3 protein: CSARNLLAGGDNEQFF

J gene: TRBJ2-7
V gene: TRBV19
CDR3 length: 14
D gene: -
CDR3 protein: CASSSFEGRYEQYF

J gene: TRBJ2-2
V gene: TRBV4-3
CDR3 length: 17
D gene: -
CDR3 protein: CASSQGIRQRNTGELFF

J gene: TRBJ2-2
V gene: TRBV5-4
CDR3 length: 13
D gene: -
CDR3 protein: CASSWDGTGELFF

J gene: TRBJ2-3
V gene: TRBV6-4
CDR3 length: 16
D gene: -
CDR3 protein: CASSDSPGTVTDTQYF

J gene: TRBJ2-2
V gene: TRBV5-1
CDR3 length: 15
D gene: -
CDR3 protein: CASSWDQGPTGELFF

J gene: TRBJ2-5
V gene: TRBV11-2
CDR3 length: 14
D gene: -
CDR3 protein: CASSAGFHQETQYF

J gene: TRBJ2-1
V gene: TRBV28
CDR3 length: 15
D gene: TRBD2
CDR3 protein: CASKPTSGRYNEQFF

J gene: TRBJ2-7
V gene: TRBV18
CDR3 length: 16
D gene: TRBD2
CDR3 protein: CASSRSTSGRAGEQYF

J gene: TRBJ2-5
V gene: TRBV15
CDR3 length: 12
D gene: -
CDR3 protein: CATSLGQETQYF

J gene: TRBJ2-1
V gene: TRBV29-1
CDR3 length: 17
D gene: -
CDR3 protein: CSVEDRWAGSSYNEQFF

J gene: TRBJ2-5
V gene: TRBV11-2
CDR3 length: 19
D gene: TRBD1
CDR3 protein: CASSPNPGTGFLRRETQYF

J gene: TRBJ2-1
V gene: TRBV7-9
CDR3 length: 15
D gene: TRBD2
CDR3 protein: CASSPSSGRYNEQFF

J gene: TRBJ2-1
V gene: TRBV7-2
CDR3 length: 13
D gene: -
CDR3 protein: CASSRGRLNEQFF

J gene: TRBJ2-3
V gene: TRBV11-2
CDR3 length: 20
D gene: -
CDR3 protein: CASSPRQGASRLAGYPSQYF

J gene: TRBJ1-4
V gene: TRBV28
CDR3 length: 15
D gene: -
CDR3 protein: CASRRAVLGNEKLFF

J gene: TRBJ2-3
V gene: TRBV4-3
CDR3 length: 15
D gene: -
CDR3 protein: CASSQAGSSTDTQYF

J gene: TRBJ2-3
V gene: TRBV12-3/TRBV12-4
CDR3 length: 15
D gene: TRBD1
CDR3 protein: CASSSRTGGQDTQYF

J gene: TRBJ2-1
V gene: TRBV28
CDR3 length: 11
D gene: -
CDR3 protein: CASSSAPEQFF

J gene: TRBJ2-7
V gene: TRBV12-3/TRBV12-4
CDR3 length: 15
D gene: TRBD2
CDR3 protein: CASSWTSGRAYEQYF

J gene: TRBJ1-1
V gene: TRBV12-3/TRBV12-4
CDR3 length: 12
D gene: -
CDR3 protein: CASSLSYTEAFF